This TCR beta chain was obtained from a study of preoperative IRX-2 immunotherapy in early breast cancer (dated by TCRdb to about 2019). The sample holds a few counts of this clone. Its antigen remains undetermined. No much larger clonotype is one base removed from it; base qualities were not supplied. The sample's treatment or condition label, decoded: preoperative locoregional IRX-2 cytokine immunotherapy. The samples were obtained from a phase Ib study that tested preoperative, locoregional IRX-2 cytokine immunotherapy meant to prime immune responses. Donors were patients with early-stage breast cancer who received IRX-2 before surgery. There are 16 amino acids in the CDR3, from cysteine to phenylalanine inclusive. Only the CDR3 portion is preserved as DNA: 48 bases, with reading frame beginning at the first base. From the germline V gene (reference sequence), CDR1 is LNHNV and CDR2 is YYDKDF. V and J are truncated by 5 bases and 0 bases respectively, leaving an intervening sequence of 15 bases.

Libraries were built with the immunoSEQ multiplex PCR assay. TCRdb carries this immuneACCESS record with in-frame sequences only. Its versions omit some clonotypes, under half of them owing to an unresolved V gene in the studies checked, with the rest unexplained. In all, the sample holds 35,000 to 40,000 clones, and around 82% of those were seen once. The top ten clonotypes cover approximately 1.5% of the sample. The sample in question was lymph node tissue, obtained after IRX-2 immunotherapy. The chain uses TRBV15 and TRBJ2-3; no confident D gene assignment can be made. This TCR was sampled from a human donor with breast cancer. The CDR3 corresponds to CATSVRPVSSTDTQYF. In nucleotides, the sequence is TGTGCCACCAGCGTTAGACCGGTCTCTAGCACAGATACGCAGTATTTT.